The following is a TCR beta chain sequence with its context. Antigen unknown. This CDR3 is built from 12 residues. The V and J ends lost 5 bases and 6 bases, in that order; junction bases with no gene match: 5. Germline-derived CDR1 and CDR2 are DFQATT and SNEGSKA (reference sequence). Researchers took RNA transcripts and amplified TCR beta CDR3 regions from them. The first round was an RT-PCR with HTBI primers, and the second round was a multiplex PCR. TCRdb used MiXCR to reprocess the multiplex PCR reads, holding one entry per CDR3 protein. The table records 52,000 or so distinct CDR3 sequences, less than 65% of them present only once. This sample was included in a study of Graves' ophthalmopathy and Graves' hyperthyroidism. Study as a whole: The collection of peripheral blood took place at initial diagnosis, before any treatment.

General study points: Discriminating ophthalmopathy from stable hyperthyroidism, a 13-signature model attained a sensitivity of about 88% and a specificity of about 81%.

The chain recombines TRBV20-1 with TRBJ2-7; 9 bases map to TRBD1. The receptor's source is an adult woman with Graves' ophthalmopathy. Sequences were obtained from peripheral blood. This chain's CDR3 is CSAAPGQGEQYF. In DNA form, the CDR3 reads TGCAGTGCTGCTCCGGGACAGGGCGAGCAGTACTTC.